A single T cell receptor beta chain is shown here with its context. Its specificity is not known. Library preparation (for TCRbeta) was performed with unique molecular identifiers. From the PCR reads, TCRdb called clonotypes with MiXCR, one entry per CDR3 protein. Of fewer than 1 million distinct CDR3 sequences in the sample, roughly 16% were seen once. The data were obtained in a study of T-cell reconstitution after alpha-beta-depleted transplantation in children. Study conclusions and caveats: Some patients' high day-60 TCRbeta diversity was attributed to recipient cells surviving conditioning. Where alpha-beta T cells came from about two months after transplant was reportedly several hundred expanded graft clones. T-cell numbers and diversity, one year after transplant, stemmed largely from T cells that were newly produced.

Sample: PBMCs, mostly from graft donor cells, taken 360 days after TCRalphabeta/CD19-depleted stem cell transplant. The sequence derives from a male patient younger than 18 who had a stem cell transplant for acute lymphoblastic leukemia, so the T cells may come from the graft donor.

CDR3 residues: CSSPSGTIQETQYF. In DNA, the CDR3 is TGCAGCTCACCGAGCGGGACAATTCAAGAGACCCAGTACTTC. The chain couples TRBV20-1 to TRBJ2-5; TRBD2 is a possible D gene (7 bases). CDR3 length equals 14 residues. Germline loops: CDR1 DFQATT, CDR2 SNEGSKA (reference sequence).